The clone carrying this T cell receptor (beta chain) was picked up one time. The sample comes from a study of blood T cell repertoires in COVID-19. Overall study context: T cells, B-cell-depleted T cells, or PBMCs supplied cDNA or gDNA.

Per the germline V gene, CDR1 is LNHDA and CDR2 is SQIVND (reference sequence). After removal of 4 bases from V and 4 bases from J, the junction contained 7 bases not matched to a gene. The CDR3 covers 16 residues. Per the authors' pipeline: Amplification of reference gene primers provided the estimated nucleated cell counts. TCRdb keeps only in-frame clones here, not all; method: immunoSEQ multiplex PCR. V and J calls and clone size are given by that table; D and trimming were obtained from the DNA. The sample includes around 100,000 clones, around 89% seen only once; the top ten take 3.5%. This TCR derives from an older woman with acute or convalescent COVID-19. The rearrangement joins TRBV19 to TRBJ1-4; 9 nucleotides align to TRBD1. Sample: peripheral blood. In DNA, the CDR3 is TGTGCCAGTAGTACCAGGACAGGGGCTAGTAATGAAAAACTGTTTTTT. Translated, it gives CASSTRTGASNEKLFF.